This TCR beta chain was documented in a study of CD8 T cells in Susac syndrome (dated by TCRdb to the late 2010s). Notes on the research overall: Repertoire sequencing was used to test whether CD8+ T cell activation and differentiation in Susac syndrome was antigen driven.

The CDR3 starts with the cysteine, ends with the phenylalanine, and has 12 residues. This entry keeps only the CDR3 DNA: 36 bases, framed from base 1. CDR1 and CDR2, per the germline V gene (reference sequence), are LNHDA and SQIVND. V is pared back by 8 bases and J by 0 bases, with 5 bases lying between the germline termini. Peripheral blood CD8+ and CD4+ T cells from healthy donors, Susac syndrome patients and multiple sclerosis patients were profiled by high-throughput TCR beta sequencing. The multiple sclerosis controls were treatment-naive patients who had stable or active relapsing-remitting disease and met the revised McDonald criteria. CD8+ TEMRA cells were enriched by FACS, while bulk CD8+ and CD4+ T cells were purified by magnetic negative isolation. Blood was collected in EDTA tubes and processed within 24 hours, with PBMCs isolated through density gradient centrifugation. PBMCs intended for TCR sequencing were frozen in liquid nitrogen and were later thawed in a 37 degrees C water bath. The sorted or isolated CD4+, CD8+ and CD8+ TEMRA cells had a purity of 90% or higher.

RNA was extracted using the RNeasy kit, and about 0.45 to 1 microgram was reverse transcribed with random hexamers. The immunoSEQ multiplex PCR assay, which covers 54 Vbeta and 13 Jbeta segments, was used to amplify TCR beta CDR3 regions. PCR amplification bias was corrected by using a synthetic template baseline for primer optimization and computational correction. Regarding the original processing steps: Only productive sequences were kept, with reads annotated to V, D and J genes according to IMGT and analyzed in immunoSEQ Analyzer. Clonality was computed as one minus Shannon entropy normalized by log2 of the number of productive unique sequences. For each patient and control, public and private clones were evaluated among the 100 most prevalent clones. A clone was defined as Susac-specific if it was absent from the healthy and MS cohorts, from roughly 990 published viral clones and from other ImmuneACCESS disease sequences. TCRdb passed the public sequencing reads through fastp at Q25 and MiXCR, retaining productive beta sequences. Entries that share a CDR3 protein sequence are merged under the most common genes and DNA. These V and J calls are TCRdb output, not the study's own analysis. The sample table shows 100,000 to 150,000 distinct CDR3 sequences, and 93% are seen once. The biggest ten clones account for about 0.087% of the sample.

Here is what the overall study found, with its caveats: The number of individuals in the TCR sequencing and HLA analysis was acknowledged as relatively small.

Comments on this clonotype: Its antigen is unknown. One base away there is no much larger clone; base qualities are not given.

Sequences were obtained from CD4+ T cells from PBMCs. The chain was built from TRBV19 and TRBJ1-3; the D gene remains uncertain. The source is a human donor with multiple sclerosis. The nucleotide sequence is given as TGTGCCAGTGAAACCTCTGGAAACACCATATATTTT. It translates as CASETSGNTIYF.